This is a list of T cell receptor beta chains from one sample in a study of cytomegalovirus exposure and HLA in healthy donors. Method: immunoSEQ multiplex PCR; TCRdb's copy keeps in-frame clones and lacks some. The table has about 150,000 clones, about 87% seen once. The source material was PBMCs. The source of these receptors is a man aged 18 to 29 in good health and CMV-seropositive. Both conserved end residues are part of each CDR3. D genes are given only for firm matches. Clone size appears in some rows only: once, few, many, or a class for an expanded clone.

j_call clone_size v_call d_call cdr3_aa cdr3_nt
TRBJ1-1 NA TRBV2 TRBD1 CASTKAGQGTPEAFF TGTGCCAGCACTAAAGCGGGACAGGGGACCCCAGAAGCTTTCTTT
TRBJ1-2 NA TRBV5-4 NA CASSGVNYGYTF TGTGCCAGCAGCGGAGTAAACTATGGCTACACCTTC
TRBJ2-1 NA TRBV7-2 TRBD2 CASTLTGGTTYNEQFF TGTGCCAGCACCCTCACCGGGGGGACTACCTACAATGAGCAGTTCTTC
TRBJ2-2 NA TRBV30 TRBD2 CAWSVLAGGVGELFF TGTGCCTGGAGTGTACTAGCGGGAGGGGTCGGGGAGCTGTTTTTT
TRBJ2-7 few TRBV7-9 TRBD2 CASSTSGTSSYEQYF TGTGCCAGCAGCACAAGCGGGACGAGCTCCTACGAGCAGTACTTC
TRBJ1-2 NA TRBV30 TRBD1 CAWSPPGQGGYGYTF TGTGCCTGGTCACCACCCGGACAGGGGGGCTATGGCTACACCTTC
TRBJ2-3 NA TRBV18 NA CASSTGADTQYF TGTGCCAGCTCAACGGGTGCGGATACGCAGTATTTT
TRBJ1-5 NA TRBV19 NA CASRGRVSGNQPQHF TGTGCCAGTAGGGGCAGGGTGAGTGGCAATCAGCCCCAGCATTTT
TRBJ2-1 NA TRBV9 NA CASGATPRMNEQFF TGTGCCAGCGGGGCTACTCCTCGAATGAATGAGCAGTTCTTC
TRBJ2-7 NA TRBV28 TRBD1 CASRSGQLYEQYF TGTGCCAGCAGATCGGGACAGCTCTACGAGCAGTACTTC
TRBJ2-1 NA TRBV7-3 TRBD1 CASSQPGQSNEQFF TGTGCCAGCAGCCAACCGGGACAGAGCAATGAGCAGTTCTTC
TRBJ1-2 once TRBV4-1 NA CASSPGANYGYTF TGCGCCAGCAGTCCGGGAGCTAACTATGGCTACACCTTC
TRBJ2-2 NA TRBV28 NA CASSGQLANTGELFF TGTGCCAGCAGTGGACAGCTCGCGAACACCGGGGAGCTGTTTTTT
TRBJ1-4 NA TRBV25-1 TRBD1 CASREQGIYEKLFF TGTGCCAGCAGAGAACAGGGGATTTATGAAAAACTGTTTTTT
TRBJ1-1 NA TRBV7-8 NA CASSPRGGTLNTEAFF TGTGCCAGCAGCCCTCGGGGAGGGACCCTGAACACTGAAGCTTTCTTT
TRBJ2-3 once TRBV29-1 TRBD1 CSVQGAKDTQYF TGCAGCGTACAGGGGGCGAAAGATACGCAGTATTTT
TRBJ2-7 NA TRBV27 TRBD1 CASSPGTGHYEQYF TGTGCCAGCAGTCCCGGGACAGGCCACTACGAGCAGTACTTC
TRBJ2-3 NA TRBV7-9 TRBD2 CASSLGLAVTDTQYF TGTGCCAGCAGCTTAGGGCTAGCGGTCACAGATACGCAGTATTTT
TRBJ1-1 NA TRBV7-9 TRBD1 CASSPTGDTEAFF TGTGCCAGCAGTCCTACAGGGGACACTGAAGCTTTCTTT
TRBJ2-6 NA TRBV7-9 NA CASSLAGSGANVLTF TGTGCCAGCAGCTTAGCCGGGTCCGGGGCCAACGTCCTGACTTTC
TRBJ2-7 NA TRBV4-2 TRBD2 CASSHSAGGSSYEQYF TGTGCCAGCAGCCATTCGGCCGGCGGGAGCTCCTACGAGCAGTACTTC
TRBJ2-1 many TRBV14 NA CASSQDREPMDYNEQFF TGTGCCAGCAGCCAAGATCGGGAGCCAATGGACTACAATGAGCAGTTCTTC
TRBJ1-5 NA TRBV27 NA CASSPSPMVNQPQHF TGTGCCAGCAGCCCAAGCCCCATGGTCAATCAGCCCCAGCATTTT
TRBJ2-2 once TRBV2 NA CASSEGLRGTGELFF TGTGCCAGCAGTGAAGGGCTACGCGGCACCGGGGAGCTGTTTTTT
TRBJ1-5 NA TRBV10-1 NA CASSDGSNQPQHF TGCGCCAGCAGTGACGGTAGCAATCAGCCCCAGCATTTT
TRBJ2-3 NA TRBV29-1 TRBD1 CSVSTGDTQYF TGCAGCGTTTCGACAGGGGATACGCAGTATTTT
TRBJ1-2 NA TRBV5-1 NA CASSLVGSSSADGYTF TGCGCCAGCAGCTTGGTGGGCTCGTCCTCGGCAGACGGCTACACCTTC
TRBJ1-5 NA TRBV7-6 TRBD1 CASSPGQGYQPQHF TGTGCCAGCAGCCCCGGACAGGGGTATCAGCCCCAGCATTTT
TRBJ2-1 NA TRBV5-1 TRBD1 CASSFGQGAHNEQFF TGCGCCAGCAGCTTTGGACAGGGGGCGCATAATGAGCAGTTCTTC
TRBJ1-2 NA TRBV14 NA CASSQDSDRTGYGYTF TGTGCCAGCAGCCAAGACTCGGACAGAACCGGCTATGGCTACACCTTC
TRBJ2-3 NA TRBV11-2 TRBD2 CASSPRKGTSGVGTDTQYF TGTGCCAGCAGCCCGAGGAAGGGGACTAGCGGGGTCGGGACAGATACGCAGTATTTT
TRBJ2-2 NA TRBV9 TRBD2 CASSVASSGGTFTGELFF TGTGCCAGCAGCGTAGCGAGTAGCGGGGGGACATTCACCGGGGAGCTGTTTTTT
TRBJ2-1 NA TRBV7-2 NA CASSLWLVGTGSGLTPFF NA
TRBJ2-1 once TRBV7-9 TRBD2 CAGPKREGYEQFF TGTGCCGGTCCCAAAAGGGAGGGGTACGAGCAGTTCTTC
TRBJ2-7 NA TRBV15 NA CATSRDGTGVYEQYF TGTGCCACCAGCAGAGACGGGACGGGGGTTTACGAGCAGTACTTC
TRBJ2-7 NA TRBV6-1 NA CASSEAYGRGSEQYF TGTGCCAGCAGTGAAGCTTATGGCAGGGGAAGCGAGCAGTACTTC
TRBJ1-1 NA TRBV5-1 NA CASSFNSEAFF TGCGCCAGCAGCTTTAATTCTGAAGCTTTCTTT